The sequence of this T cell receptor beta chain was determined in a study of blood T cell repertoires in COVID-19. Overall study context: PBMCs, B-cell-depleted T cells, or T cells were the source of the cDNA or gDNA that made up the material.

Original processing notes: Counts of nucleated cells, estimated from reference gene primer amplification, were obtained. Sequenced by immunoSEQ multiplex PCR; TCRdb stores in-frame clones only, minus some. The D gene and trimming were derived from the DNA, and the V and J assignments and clone size from that table. The sample consists of 310,000 or so clones, approximately 86% of them appearing once. Self-reported history from a screening survey and questionnaire set each donor's cohort. This CDR3 is 18 amino acids long. V was cut by 4 bases and J by 4 bases, with 25 bases left in between. The germline CDR1 and CDR2 sequences are ENHRY and SYGVKD.

This TCR was sampled from a woman aged 18-29 years who had recovered from COVID-19. The chain recombines TRBV10-3 with TRBJ2-5; D is possibly TRBD1 (5 bases). Specimen: PBMCs or T cells enriched from blood (not recorded which). The CDR3 is CAISGPPRAGMLGETQYF. CDR3 DNA sequence: TGTGCCATCAGTGGGCCCCCAAGGGCAGGGATGTTAGGAGAGACCCAGTACTTC.